This T cell receptor beta chain was sequenced for a study of preoperative IRX-2 immunotherapy in early breast cancer. The treatment here: preoperative locoregional IRX-2 cytokine immunotherapy. J lost 5 bases, V lost 4 bases, and 7 bases had no gene match. The CDR3 has 14 residues. Germline loops: CDR1 SGHNT, CDR2 YENEEA. Sequenced by immunoSEQ multiplex PCR; TCRdb stores in-frame clones only, minus some. The sample lists more than 30,000 clones, over 85% seen once, with roughly 1.5% in the top ten. The receptor comes from a human donor with breast cancer. Sequenced material: tumor tissue, taken after IRX-2 immunotherapy. The chain is built from TRBV11-3 and TRBJ1-1; 7 bases align to TRBD1. The CDR3 region has the DNA TGTGCCAGCAGCTACCAAACACAGGGGACTGAAGCTTTCTTT. Protein: CASSYQTQGTEAFF.